This TCR beta chain appears in the sequencing data of a study of OX40 agonist ivuxolimab in advanced cancers. Study-level background: Prior anti-PD-1, anti-PD-L1 or anti-CTLA-4 therapy was allowed; about 39% had some.

Concerning this clone: Antigen: not known.

Profiled with immunoSEQ multiplex PCR; TCRdb holds only in-frame clones, not every one. The sample lists about 46,000 clones; more than 85% were seen once. Germline CDR1 and CDR2: MNHNS and SASEGT. The CDR3 loop spans 13 amino acids. V was shortened by 5 bases and J by 5 bases, with 12 bases between the two germline ends. The study's findings and limits: Average numbers of expanded clones were greater in CD8+ T cells than in CD4+.

This clonotype was sampled from an adult with an advanced solid tumor such as melanoma, head and neck, liver or kidney cancer. The specimen comprised CD4+ or CD8+ T cells sorted from blood, sampled in a trial of the OX40 agonist ivuxolimab. The genes are TRBV6-1 and TRBJ1-1; D not certain. DNA of the CDR3: TGTGCCAGCAGTAGGGTGGGGAGAACTGAAGCTTTCTTT. The encoded protein is CASSRVGRTEAFF.